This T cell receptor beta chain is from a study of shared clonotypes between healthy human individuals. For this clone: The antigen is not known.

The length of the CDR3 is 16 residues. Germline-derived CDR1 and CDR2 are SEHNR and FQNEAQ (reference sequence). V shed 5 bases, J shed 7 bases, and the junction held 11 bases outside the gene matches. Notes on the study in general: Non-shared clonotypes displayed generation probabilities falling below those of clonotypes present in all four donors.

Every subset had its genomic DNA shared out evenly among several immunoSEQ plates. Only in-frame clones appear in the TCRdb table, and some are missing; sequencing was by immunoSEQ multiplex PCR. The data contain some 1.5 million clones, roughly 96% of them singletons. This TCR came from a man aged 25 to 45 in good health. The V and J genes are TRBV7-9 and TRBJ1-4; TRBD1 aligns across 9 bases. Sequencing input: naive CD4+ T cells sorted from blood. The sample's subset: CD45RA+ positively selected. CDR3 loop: CASSPRTGVFSEKLFF. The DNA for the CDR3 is TGTGCCAGCAGCCCGAGGACAGGGGTCTTCAGTGAAAAACTGTTTTTT.